A single sample gave rise to the 27 T cell receptor beta chains below, sequenced in a study of T cell repertoires in cytomegalovirus infection (dated by TCRdb to between 2018 and 2021). Sequenced using an Illumina HiSeq 1500. The public reads were reprocessed in TCRdb via fastp at Q25 and MiXCR, keeping in-frame beta chains. Rows with one shared CDR3 protein collapse into an entry with the most common genes and DNA. The sample profile shows just under 300,000 distinct CDR3 sequences; 9.6% of them were found once. Approximately 2.3% of the sample goes to the ten largest clones. The sample was PBMCs. The receptors derive from a human donor in good health (CMV status not recorded). Some clones in this sample may be carry-over from other donors' samples.

This clonotype has ten or more counts. V and J are TRBV5-4 and TRBJ2-3; D may be TRBD1 (5 bases). Trimming stripped 0 bases from V and 5 bases from J, with 16 bases between. Germline lookup yields CDR1 SGHNT and CDR2 YYREEE (reference sequence). The CDR3 length is 16 residues. The CDR3 DNA follows: TGTGCCAGCAGCTTGGATTCAGGGCCAGTCGGAGATACGCAGTATTTT. Translation: CASSLDSGPVGDTQYF.

This clonotype was recorded many times. The chain links TRBV7-6 to TRBJ2-2; the D gene is possibly TRBD1 (7 bases). Germline-derived CDR1 and CDR2 are SGHVS and FNYEAQ. The V end lost 3 bases, the J end lost 6 bases, and 8 bases lay between the germline ends. This CDR3 is built from 13 residues. The CDR3, as DNA: TGTGCCAGCAGCTTCAGGGGGGCCGGGGAGCTGTTTTTT. Translation: CASSFRGAGELFF.

There are many counts of this clonotype. The chain joins TRBV24-1 to TRBJ2-1; 7 positions agree with TRBD1. The CDR3 is 12 residues long. The germline V gene encodes CDR1 KGHDR and CDR2 SFDVKD. V lost 9 bases, J lost 5 bases, and 3 bases stayed unmatched. DNA for the CDR3: TGTGCCACCGGGGACAGAGACAATGAGCAGTTCTTC. Its protein product is CATGDRDNEQFF.

This clonotype came up many times. This chain uses TRBV7-2 with TRBJ1-5; no clear D gene. Between the trimmed V and J ends, which lost 2 bases and 0 bases, there was a span of 14 bases. The CDR3 consists of 17 residues. Germline-derived CDR1 and CDR2 are SGHTA and FQGNSA. CDR3 region: CASSLNGRPISNQPQHF. CDR3 in DNA: TGTGCCAGCAGCTTAAATGGCAGGCCTATTAGCAATCAGCCCCAGCATTTT.

This clonotype has at least ten counts. CDR3 residues: CASSVTRLAGGKNTGELFF. CDR3 sequence (DNA): TGTGCCAGCAGCGTGACTCGACTAGCGGGGGGCAAGAACACCGGGGAGCTGTTTTTT. The rearrangement links TRBV9 to TRBJ2-2; 13 nucleotides line up with TRBD2. V was pared by 2 bases and J by 1 base, with 8 bases of the junction left unmatched. The CDR3 sequence is 19 residues long. Germline V CDR1 and CDR2: SGDLS, YYNGEE.

This chain connects TRBV3-1 to TRBJ1-1, with TRBD1 identical over 7 bases. Looked up from germline, CDR1 is LGHDT and CDR2 is YNNKEL (reference sequence). V trimming: 4 bases; J trimming: 10 bases; junction bases outside the gene matches: 9. The CDR3 is made up of 13 amino acids. CDR3 region: CASSPGTEMRAFF. As DNA, the CDR3 is TGTGCCAGCAGCCCCGGGACAGAGATGCGAGCTTTCTTT.

At least ten counts were recorded for this clonotype. This chain connects TRBV29-1 to TRBJ2-1; 8 bases are a match to TRBD1. V lost 4 bases to trimming and J lost 8 bases; unmatched junction nucleotides: 10. The CDR3 totals 14 residues. The V gene's germline CDR1 is SQVTM and CDR2 ANQGSEA. The CDR3 bases are TGCAGCGTTGTAGGCGGGACAGGAGGCCATGAGCAGTTCTTC. It yields the protein CSVVGGTGGHEQFF.

The rearrangement joins TRBV20-1 to TRBJ1-6, with 7 positions matching TRBD1. V shed 8 bases and J 2 bases; nucleotides not matched to a gene: 6. This CDR3 spans 14 amino acids. The germline V gene has CDR1 DFQATT and CDR2 SNEGSKA (reference sequence). This CDR3 reads CSPGQPTYNSPLHF. CDR3 nucleotides: TGCAGTCCGGGACAGCCTACCTATAATTCACCCCTCCACTTT.

In DNA form, the CDR3 reads TGTGCCAGCAGTTCACCATTTGTTCAGTACTTC. Translation: CASSSPFVQYF. The chain couples TRBV28 to TRBJ2-4, with D uncertain. Trimming pared 4 bases from V and 11 bases from J, leaving 9 bases between. CDR1 and CDR2 (germline): MDHEN, SYDVKM. This CDR3 contains 11 residues. The full variable domain, its missing parts supplied by reference TRBV28 and TRBJ2-4, is DVKVTQSSRYLVKRTGEKVFLECVQDMDHENMFWYRQDPGLGLRLIYFSYDVKMKEKGDIPEGYSVSREKKERFSLILESASTNQTSMYLCASSSPFVQYFGAGTRLSVL.

This clonotype was counted many times. CDR3 nucleotides: TGTGCCAGCAGCCCCCTCCGGGACAGGGCGATTGAAGCTTTCTTT. Translation: CASSPLRDRAIEAFF. The chain carries TRBV28 and TRBJ1-1, with TRBD1 matching 9 bases. The CDR3 is 15 amino acids. V lost 6 bases, J lost 7 bases, and 12 bases stayed unmatched. Germline V lookup: CDR1 MDHEN, CDR2 SYDVKM.

Ten or more counts support this clonotype. The chain links TRBV5-6 to TRBJ1-6; 9 bases map to TRBD1. The ends lost 5 bases at V and 1 base at J; junction bases unmatched: 7. Germline V lookup: CDR1 SGHDT, CDR2 YYEEEE. This CDR3 has 17 residues. This CDR3 is CASREEQGASYNSPLHF. The CDR3 DNA reads TGTGCCAGCAGAGAAGAACAGGGGGCTTCCTATAATTCACCCCTCCACTTT.

At least ten counts were recorded for this clonotype. The chain carries TRBV14 and TRBJ1-1; 7 bases line up with TRBD1. The CDR3 sequence is 12 residues long. The germline V gene has CDR1 SGHDN and CDR2 FVKESK. Unmatched junction bases numbered 10, after V lost 10 bases and J lost 8 bases. CDR3 sequence (DNA): TGTGCCACCCTAGGGGAGGGGGCGGAAGCTTTCTTT. Encoded protein: CATLGEGAEAFF.

This clonotype was found a few times. This chain links TRBV7-9 with TRBJ1-2; 7 nucleotides align to TRBD1. J was trimmed by 4 bases and V by 5 bases; bases with no gene match: 7. This CDR3 comprises 14 residues. Germline lookup yields CDR1 SEHNR and CDR2 FQNEAQ (reference sequence). The CDR3 DNA reads TGTGCCAGCAGCCATGCGGGGACAGTCTATGGCTACACCTTC. It codes for CASSHAGTVYGYTF.

The chain combines TRBV7-2 with TRBJ2-1, with TRBD1 as a possible D gene (5 bases). The CDR3 consists of 19 residues. Trimming removed 1 base from V and 0 bases from J, with 19 bases in between. CDR1 is SGHTA, CDR2 FQGNSA, per germline. The CDR3 DNA reads TGTGCCAGCAGCTTAGTCGTCAGGGTGGTTGACAGCTCCTACAATGAGCAGTTCTTC. Protein product: CASSLVVRVVDSSYNEQFF.

Comment on this clonotype: A much bigger clone sits one base away, suggesting this may be a read error. The chain uses TRBV28 and TRBJ1-1; D is uncertain. Per germline, CDR1 MDHEN and CDR2 SYDVKM. CDR3 length: 17 residues. Between the trimmed V and J ends, which lost 4 bases and 0 bases, there was a span of 18 bases. As DNA, the CDR3 is TGTGCCAGCAGTTATCGGCACGAGAGGCAACTGAACACTGAAGCTTTCTTT. Encoded protein: CASSYRHERQLNTEAFF.

This clonotype was detected only a few times. The gene calls are TRBV29-1 and TRBJ2-6; TRBD1 matches 9 bases. V trimming: 6 bases; J trimming: 1 base; junction bases outside the gene matches: 4. The length of the CDR3 is 15 residues. CDR1 is SQVTM and CDR2 is ANQGSEA in the germline V gene. The CDR3 bases are TGCAGCGTCGGACAGGGGACGTCTGGGGCCAACGTCCTGACTTTC. It translates to CSVGQGTSGANVLTF.

This clonotype came up many times. The V gene is TRBV5-4, the J gene TRBJ2-5; TRBD2 agrees at 11 bases. The germline gives CDR1 SGHNT, CDR2 YYREEE (reference sequence). J gave up 2 bases and V 0 bases, and 3 bases lay outside the gene matches. The CDR3 is 16 residues long. DNA of the CDR3: TGTGCCAGCAGCTTGGCGGGACTAGCGGTACAAGAGACCCAGTACTTC. As protein: CASSLAGLAVQETQYF.

This clonotype was picked up many times. CDR3 amino acids: CASSLRPKETQYF. For the CDR3, the DNA is TGTGCCAGCAGCTTACGTCCAAAAGAGACCCAGTACTTC. The chain uses TRBV11-2 and TRBJ2-5; D ambiguous. This CDR3 spans 13 amino acids. With 2 bases removed from V and 3 bases from J, the gap between germline ends came to 7 bases. The germline CDR1 and CDR2 sequences are SGHAT and FQNNGV.

This sequence joins TRBV5-6 and TRBJ2-5, with TRBD1 matching 8 bases. With V trimmed by 6 bases and J by 4 bases, 8 bases remained unmatched. There are 14 residues in the CDR3. Germline CDR1 reads SGHDT; CDR2 reads YYEEEE. The CDR3 spells CASNRQGTGETQYF. CDR3 sequence (DNA): TGTGCCAGCAACCGACAGGGGACAGGAGAGACCCAGTACTTC.

The sample holds many counts of this clonotype. J is TRBJ2-1 and V is TRBV7-9, with 10 bases that match TRBD1. Trimming removed 5 bases from V and 7 bases from J; junction bases left unmatched: 5. Germline V gene data show CDR1 as SEHNR and CDR2 as FQNEAQ (reference sequence). CDR3 length equals 14 residues. This CDR3 is CASSKPGQGNEQFF. The DNA for the CDR3 is TGTGCCAGCAGCAAGCCGGGACAGGGGAATGAGCAGTTCTTC.

This clonotype appeared a few times. The gene calls are TRBV2 and TRBJ1-1; D call uncertain. This CDR3 region has 12 residues. Germline loops: CDR1 SNHLY, CDR2 FYNNEI. V was shortened by 3 bases and J by 0 bases, with 2 bases between the two germline ends. In DNA form, the CDR3 reads TGTGCCAGCAGTGATGTGAACACTGAAGCTTTCTTT. Translated, it gives CASSDVNTEAFF.

CDR3 nucleotides: TGTGCCAGCACCTCTGGAGGGATTACGAATGGCTACACCTTC. Residues: CASTSGGITNGYTF. The V gene is TRBV7-8, the J gene TRBJ1-2; D ambiguous. Trimming removed 7 bases from V and 6 bases from J, with 18 bases in between. Germline assignment: CDR1 SGHVS and CDR2 FQNEAQ. The CDR3 covers 14 residues.

Many counts were recorded for this clonotype. The J gene is TRBJ2-7, the V gene TRBV19; tentative D call: TRBD2 (5 bases). CDR1 LNHDA and CDR2 SQIVND come from the germline V gene (reference sequence). The V end was cut by 5 bases, the J end by 3 bases, with 17 bases between. There are 15 residues in the CDR3. The CDR3 region is CASSQSFIGSYEQYV. CDR3 in DNA: TGTGCCAGTAGTCAATCCTTCATTGGGAGCTACGAGCAGTACGTC.

The chain joins TRBV9 to TRBJ2-1; TRBD2 matches 7 bases. Unmatched junction bases numbered 5, after V lost 3 bases and J lost 2 bases. The CDR3 runs 15 residues. Germline V lookup: CDR1 SGDLS, CDR2 YYNGEE. The CDR3 region is CASSERSGAYNEQFF. The CDR3 DNA reads as TGTGCCAGCAGCGAGAGGAGCGGGGCCTACAATGAGCAGTTCTTC.

V and J are TRBV28 and TRBJ2-1; tentatively, D is TRBD1 (5 bases). V was pared by 5 bases and J by 9 bases, with 11 bases between. Germline V gives CDR1 MDHEN, CDR2 SYDVKM. The CDR3 length is 12 residues. CDR3 loop: CASSTGWGEQFF. CDR3 nucleotide sequence: TGTGCCAGCAGTACAGGATGGGGTGAGCAGTTCTTC.

In this sample, this clonotype turned up many times. The V and J genes are TRBV7-9 and TRBJ1-1; 9 bases map to TRBD1. CDR3 length: 16 residues. Germline CDR1 and CDR2: SEHNR and FQNEAQ (reference sequence). V trimming: 5 bases; J trimming: 1 base; junction bases outside the gene matches: 8. The CDR3: CASSPRQGERNTEAFF. In DNA, the CDR3 is TGTGCCAGCAGCCCGAGACAGGGGGAAAGGAACACTGAAGCTTTCTTT.

This clonotype came up many times. This may come from a read error, since a much larger clone is one base off. The J gene is TRBJ2-7, the V gene TRBV7-2, with D uncertain. Per the germline V gene, CDR1 is SGHTA and CDR2 is FQGNSA. This CDR3 is 11 amino acids long. V gave up 5 bases and J gave up 0 bases, with 2 bases separating them. The CDR3, as DNA: TGTGCCAGCAGCCGCTCCTACGAGCAGTACTTC. This encodes CASSRSYEQYF.